This T cell receptor beta chain was identified during a study of T cell repertoires in cytomegalovirus infection. TCRdb itself ran the reads through MiXCR, one entry per CDR3 protein. This table has around 630,000 distinct CDR3 sequences, roughly a quarter appearing once. Material: CD8+ T cells from PBMCs. The receptor comes from a human donor in good health (CMV status not recorded). Some clones in this sample may be carry-over from other donors' samples.

The CDR3 sequence is CASRTGRNEQYV. In DNA form, the CDR3 reads TGTGCCAGCAGAACCGGGAGGAACGAGCAGTACGTC. V is TRBV28 and J is TRBJ2-7; TRBD2 aligns across 7 bases. J gave up 5 bases and V 6 bases, and 4 bases lay outside the gene matches. CDR3 length: 12 residues. Germline values: CDR1 MDHEN, CDR2 SYDVKM.